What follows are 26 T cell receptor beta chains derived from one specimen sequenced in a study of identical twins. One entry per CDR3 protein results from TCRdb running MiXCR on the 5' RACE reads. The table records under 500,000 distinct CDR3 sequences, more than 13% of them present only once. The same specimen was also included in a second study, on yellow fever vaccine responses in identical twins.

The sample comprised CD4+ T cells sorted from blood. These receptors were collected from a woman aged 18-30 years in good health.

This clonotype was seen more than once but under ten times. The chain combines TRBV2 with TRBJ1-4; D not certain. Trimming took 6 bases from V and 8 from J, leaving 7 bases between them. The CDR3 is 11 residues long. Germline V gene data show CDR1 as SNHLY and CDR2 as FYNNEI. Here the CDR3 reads CASRKVEKLFF. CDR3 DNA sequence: TGTGCCAGCAGAAAAGTAGAAAAACTGTTTTTT.

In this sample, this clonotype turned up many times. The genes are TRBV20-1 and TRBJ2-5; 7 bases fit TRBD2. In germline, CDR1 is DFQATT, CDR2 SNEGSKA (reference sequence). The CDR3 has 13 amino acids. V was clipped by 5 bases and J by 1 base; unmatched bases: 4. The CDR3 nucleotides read TGCAGTGCTCTCTGGGAGGGCCAAGAGACCCAGTACTTC. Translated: CSALWEGQETQYF.

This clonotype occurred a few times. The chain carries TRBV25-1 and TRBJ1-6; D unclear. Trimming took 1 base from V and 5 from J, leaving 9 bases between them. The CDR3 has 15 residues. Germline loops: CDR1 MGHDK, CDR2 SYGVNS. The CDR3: CASSEWAGNNSPLHF. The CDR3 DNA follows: TGTGCCAGCAGTGAATGGGCCGGGAATAATTCACCCCTCCACTTT.

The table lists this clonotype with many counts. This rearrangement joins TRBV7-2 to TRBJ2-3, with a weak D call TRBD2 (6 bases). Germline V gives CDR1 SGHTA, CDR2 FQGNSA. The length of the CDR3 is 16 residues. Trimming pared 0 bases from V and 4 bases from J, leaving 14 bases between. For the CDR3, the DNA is TGTGCCAGCAGCTTAGCGCCGGGGGTGGGTTCAGATACGCAGTATTTT. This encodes CASSLAPGVGSDTQYF.

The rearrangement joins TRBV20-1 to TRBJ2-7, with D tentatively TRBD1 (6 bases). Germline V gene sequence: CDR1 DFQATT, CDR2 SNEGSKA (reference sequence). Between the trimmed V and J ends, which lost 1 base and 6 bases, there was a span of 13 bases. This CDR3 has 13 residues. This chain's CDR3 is CSARVQGSFEQYF. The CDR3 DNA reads TGCAGTGCTAGAGTGCAGGGGAGTTTCGAGCAGTACTTC.

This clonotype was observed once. The CDR3 loop is CASTSGSSVQFF. The CDR3 DNA reads as TGTGCCAGCACTTCTGGTAGTTCTGTGCAGTTCTTC. J is TRBJ2-1 and V is TRBV6-5; D uncertain. The CDR3 extends over 12 amino acids. Germline CDR1 and CDR2: MNHEY and SVGAGI. Deletions cut 7 bases from V and 12 bases from J, with 16 bases between.

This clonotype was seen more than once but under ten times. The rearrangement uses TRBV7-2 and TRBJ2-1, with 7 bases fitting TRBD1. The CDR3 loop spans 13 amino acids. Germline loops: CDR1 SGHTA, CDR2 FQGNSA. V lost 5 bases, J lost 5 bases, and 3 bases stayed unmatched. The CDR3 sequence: CASSIGQDNEQFF. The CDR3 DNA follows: TGTGCCAGCAGCATAGGACAGGACAATGAGCAGTTCTTC.

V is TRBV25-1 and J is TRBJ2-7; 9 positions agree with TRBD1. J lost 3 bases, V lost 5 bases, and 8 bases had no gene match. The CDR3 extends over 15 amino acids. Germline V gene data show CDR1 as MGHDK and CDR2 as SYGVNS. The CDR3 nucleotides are TGTGCCAGCAGTCCGGCGGGACAGGGACGCTACGAGCAGTACTTC. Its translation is CASSPAGQGRYEQYF.

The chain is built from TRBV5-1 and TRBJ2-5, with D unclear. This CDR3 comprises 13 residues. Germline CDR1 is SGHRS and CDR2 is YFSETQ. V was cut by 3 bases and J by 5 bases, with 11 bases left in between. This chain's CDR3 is CASSSPPAETQYF. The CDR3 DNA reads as TGCGCCAGCAGCTCTCCTCCAGCTGAGACCCAGTACTTC. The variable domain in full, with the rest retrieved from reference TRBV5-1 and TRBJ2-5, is KAGVTQTPRYLIKTRGQQVTLSCSPISGHRSVSWYQQTPGQGLQFLFEYFSETQRNKGNFPGRFSGRQFSNSRSEMNVSTLELGDSALYLCASSSPPAETQYFGPGTRLLVL.

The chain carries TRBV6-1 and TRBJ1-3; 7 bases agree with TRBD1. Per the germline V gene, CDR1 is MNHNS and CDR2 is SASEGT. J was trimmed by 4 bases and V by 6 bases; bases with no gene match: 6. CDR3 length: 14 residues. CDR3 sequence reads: CASSPTGRGNTIYF. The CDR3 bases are TGTGCCAGCAGCCCGACAGGGCGCGGAAACACCATATATTTT.

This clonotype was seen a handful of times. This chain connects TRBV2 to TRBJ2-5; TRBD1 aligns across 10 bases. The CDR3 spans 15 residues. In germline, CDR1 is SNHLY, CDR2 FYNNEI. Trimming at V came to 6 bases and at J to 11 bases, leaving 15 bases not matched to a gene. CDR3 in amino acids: CASRRQGALQENQYF. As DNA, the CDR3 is TGTGCCAGCAGAAGACAGGGGGCCCTACAAGAGAATCAGTACTTC.

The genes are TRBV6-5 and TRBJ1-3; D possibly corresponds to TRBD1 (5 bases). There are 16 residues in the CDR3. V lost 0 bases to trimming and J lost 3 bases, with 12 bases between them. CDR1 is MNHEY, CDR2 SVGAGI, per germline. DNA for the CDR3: TGTGCCAGCAGTTACTCCGGGACTGTGGGTGGAAACACCATATATTTT. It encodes CASSYSGTVGGNTIYF.

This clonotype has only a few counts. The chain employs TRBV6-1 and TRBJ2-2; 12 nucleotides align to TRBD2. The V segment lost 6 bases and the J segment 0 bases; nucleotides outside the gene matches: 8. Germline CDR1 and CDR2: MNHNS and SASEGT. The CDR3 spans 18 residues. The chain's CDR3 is CASRSGLAGPTNTGELFF. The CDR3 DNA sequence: TGTGCCAGCAGATCCGGACTAGCGGGGCCCACGAACACCGGGGAGCTGTTTTTT.

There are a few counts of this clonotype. DNA of the CDR3: TGTGCCAGCACCCCTACCCGGCCCTTCGGCGAAAAACTGTTTTTT. It specifies CASTPTRPFGEKLFF. The V call is TRBV28, the J call TRBJ1-4; no definite D call. Germline lookup yields CDR1 MDHEN and CDR2 SYDVKM. Trimming removed 7 bases at V and 8 bases at J, with 20 bases between. There are 15 residues in the CDR3.

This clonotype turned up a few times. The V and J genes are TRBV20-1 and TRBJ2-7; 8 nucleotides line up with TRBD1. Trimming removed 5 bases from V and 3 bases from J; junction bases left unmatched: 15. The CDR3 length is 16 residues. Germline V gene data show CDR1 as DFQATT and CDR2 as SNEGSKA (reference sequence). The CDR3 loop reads CSAQQTGQGKYYEQYF. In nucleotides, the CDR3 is TGCAGTGCTCAACAAACAGGACAGGGAAAATACTACGAGCAGTACTTC.

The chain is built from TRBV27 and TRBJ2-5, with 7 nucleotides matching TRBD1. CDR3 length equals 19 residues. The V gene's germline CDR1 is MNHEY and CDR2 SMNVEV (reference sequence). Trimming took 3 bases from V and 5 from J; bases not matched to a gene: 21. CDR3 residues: CASSFQGGVGAPLGETQYF. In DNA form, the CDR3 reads TGTGCCAGCAGTTTTCAAGGGGGCGTTGGGGCCCCTCTTGGGGAGACCCAGTACTTC.

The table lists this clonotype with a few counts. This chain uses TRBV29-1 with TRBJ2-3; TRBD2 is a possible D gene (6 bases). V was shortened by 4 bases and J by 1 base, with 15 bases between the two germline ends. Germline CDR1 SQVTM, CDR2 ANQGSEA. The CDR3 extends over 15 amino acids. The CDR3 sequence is CSVAVGPGGTDTQYF. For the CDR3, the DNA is TGCAGCGTTGCCGTAGGACCGGGGGGCACAGATACGCAGTATTTT.

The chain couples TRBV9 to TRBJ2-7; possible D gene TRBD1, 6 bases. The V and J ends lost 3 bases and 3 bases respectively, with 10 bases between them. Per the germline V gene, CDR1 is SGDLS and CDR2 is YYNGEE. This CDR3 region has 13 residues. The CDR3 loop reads CASSEGVGYEQYF. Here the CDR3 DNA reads TGTGCCAGCAGCGAGGGGGTGGGCTACGAGCAGTACTTC. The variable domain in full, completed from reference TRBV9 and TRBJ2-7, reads DSGVTQTPKHLITATGQRVTLRCSPRSGDLSVYWYQQSLDQGLQFLIQYYNGEERAKGNILERFSAQQFPDLHSELNLSSLELGDSALYFCASSEGVGYEQYFGPGTRLTVT.

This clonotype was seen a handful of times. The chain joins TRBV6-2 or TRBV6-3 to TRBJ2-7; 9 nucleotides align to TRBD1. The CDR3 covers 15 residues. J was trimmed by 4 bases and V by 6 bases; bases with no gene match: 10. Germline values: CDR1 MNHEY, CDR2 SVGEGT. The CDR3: CASSRTDRGDYEQYF. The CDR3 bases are TGTGCCAGCAGCCGAACTGACAGGGGGGATTACGAGCAGTACTTC.

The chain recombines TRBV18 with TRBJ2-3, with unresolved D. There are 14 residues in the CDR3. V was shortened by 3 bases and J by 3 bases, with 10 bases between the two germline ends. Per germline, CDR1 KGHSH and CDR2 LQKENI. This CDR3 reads CASSPFQSTDTQYF. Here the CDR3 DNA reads TGTGCCAGCTCACCGTTTCAGTCAACAGATACGCAGTATTTT.

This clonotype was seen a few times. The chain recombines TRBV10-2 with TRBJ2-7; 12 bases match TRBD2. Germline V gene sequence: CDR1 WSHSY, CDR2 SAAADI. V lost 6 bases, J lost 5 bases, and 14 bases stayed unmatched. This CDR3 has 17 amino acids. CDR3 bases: TGCGCCAGCAGAGAACTAGCGGGGGGCACTTTCTTGAACGAGCAGTACTTC. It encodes CASRELAGGTFLNEQYF.

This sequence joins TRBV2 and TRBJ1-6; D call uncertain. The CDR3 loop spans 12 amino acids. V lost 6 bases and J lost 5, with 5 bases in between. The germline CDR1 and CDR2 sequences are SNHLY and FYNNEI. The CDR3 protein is CASRVDNSPLHF. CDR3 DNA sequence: TGTGCCAGCAGGGTAGATAATTCACCCCTCCACTTT.

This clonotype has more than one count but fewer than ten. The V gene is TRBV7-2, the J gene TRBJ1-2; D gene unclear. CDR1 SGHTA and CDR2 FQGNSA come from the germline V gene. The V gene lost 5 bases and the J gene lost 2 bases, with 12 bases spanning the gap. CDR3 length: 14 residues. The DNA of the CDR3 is TGTGCCAGCAGCCCTCCCCCCTTGAACTATGGCTACACCTTC. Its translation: CASSPPPLNYGYTF.

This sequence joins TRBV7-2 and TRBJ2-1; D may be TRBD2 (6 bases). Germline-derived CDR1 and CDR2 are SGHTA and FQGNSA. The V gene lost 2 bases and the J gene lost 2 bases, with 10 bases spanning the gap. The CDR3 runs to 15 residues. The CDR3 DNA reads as TGTGCCAGCAGCTTATCGAGGAGGGCCTACAATGAGCAGTTCTTC. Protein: CASSLSRRAYNEQFF.

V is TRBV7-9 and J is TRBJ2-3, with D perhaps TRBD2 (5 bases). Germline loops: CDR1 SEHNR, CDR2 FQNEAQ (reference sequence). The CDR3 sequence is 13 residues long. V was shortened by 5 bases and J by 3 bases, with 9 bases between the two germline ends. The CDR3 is CASSGPGTDTQYF. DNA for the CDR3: TGTGCCAGCAGCGGGCCGGGGACAGATACGCAGTATTTT. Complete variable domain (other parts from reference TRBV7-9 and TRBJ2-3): DTGVSQNPRHKITKRGQNVTFRCDPISEHNRLYWYRQTLGQGPEFLTYFQNEAQLEKSRLLSDRFSAERPKGSFSTLEIQRTEQGDSAMYLCASSGPGTDTQYFGPGTRLTVL.

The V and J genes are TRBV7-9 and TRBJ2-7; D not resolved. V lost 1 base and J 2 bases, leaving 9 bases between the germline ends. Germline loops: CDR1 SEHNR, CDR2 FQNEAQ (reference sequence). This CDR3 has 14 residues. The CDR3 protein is CASSLEQATYEQYF. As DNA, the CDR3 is TGTGCCAGCAGCTTAGAACAAGCGACCTACGAGCAGTACTTC.